This T cell receptor beta chain was sequenced for a study of CD4+ T cells in melanoma (dated 2022 in TCRdb). The study in broad terms: Neoantigen-specific CD4+ T cells in human melanoma were what the study investigated. Broader findings and caveats from the paper: Diverse differentiation states were reported to be shown by neoantigen-specific CD4+ T cells in melanoma. Neoantigen-specific CD4+ T cells were reported to be correlated with the function of CD8+ T cells, macrophages and B cells.

Donors were patients with melanoma. Library method: the immunoSEQ multiplex PCR assay. The immuneACCESS repertoire file appears here via TCRdb, limited to in-frame rearrangements. These files lack a portion of the clones; in checked studies, under half of the deficit traces to unresolved V genes, and the cause of the others is not known. The sample includes 55,000 or so clones, with approximately 70% observed a single time. In total, the top ten clones hold approximately 4.6% of the sample. This clone was observed a handful of times. It lacks a known antigen. Per-base quality was not reported, and no clone a single base away is much larger than it. Spanning cysteine to phenylalanine, the CDR3 consists of 17 amino acids. Only the CDR3 region is kept as DNA, spanning 51 bases read in frame from base 1. The germline V gene specifies MGHRA as CDR1 and YSYEKL as CDR2. Cut back by 4 bases and 1 base, the V and J ends lie 20 bases apart.

The origin of this receptor is a human donor with melanoma. Sequencing was performed on tumor tissue. The sequence is built from TRBV4-1 and TRBJ2-7, with the D gene call left open. The CDR3 reads as follows: CASSPQMKAEISYEQYF. The sequenced DNA: TGCGCCAGCAGCCCACAGATGAAAGCTGAAATTTCCTACGAGCAGTACTTC.